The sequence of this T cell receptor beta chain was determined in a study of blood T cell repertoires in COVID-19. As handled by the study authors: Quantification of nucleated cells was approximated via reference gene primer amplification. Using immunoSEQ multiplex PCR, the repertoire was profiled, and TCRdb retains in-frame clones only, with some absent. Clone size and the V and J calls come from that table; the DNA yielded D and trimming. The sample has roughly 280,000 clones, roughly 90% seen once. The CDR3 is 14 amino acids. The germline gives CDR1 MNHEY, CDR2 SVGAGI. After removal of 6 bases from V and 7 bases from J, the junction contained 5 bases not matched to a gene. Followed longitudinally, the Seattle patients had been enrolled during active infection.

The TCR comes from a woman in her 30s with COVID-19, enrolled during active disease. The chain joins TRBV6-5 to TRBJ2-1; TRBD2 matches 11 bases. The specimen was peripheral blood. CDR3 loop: CASSTTSGGNEQFF. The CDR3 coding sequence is TGTGCCAGCAGCACAACTAGCGGGGGAAATGAGCAGTTCTTC.